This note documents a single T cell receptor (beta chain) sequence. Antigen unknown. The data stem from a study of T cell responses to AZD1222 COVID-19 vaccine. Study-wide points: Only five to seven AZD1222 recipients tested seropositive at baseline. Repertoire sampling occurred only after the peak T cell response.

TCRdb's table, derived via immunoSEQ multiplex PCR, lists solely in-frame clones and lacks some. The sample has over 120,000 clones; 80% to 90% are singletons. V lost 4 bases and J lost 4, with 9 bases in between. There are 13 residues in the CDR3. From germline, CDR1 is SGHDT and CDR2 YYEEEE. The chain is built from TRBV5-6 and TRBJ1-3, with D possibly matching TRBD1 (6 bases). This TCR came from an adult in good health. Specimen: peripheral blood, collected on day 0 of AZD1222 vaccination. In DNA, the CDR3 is TGTGCCAGCAGCGCAGGGGTAGGAAACACCATATATTTT. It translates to CASSAGVGNTIYF.